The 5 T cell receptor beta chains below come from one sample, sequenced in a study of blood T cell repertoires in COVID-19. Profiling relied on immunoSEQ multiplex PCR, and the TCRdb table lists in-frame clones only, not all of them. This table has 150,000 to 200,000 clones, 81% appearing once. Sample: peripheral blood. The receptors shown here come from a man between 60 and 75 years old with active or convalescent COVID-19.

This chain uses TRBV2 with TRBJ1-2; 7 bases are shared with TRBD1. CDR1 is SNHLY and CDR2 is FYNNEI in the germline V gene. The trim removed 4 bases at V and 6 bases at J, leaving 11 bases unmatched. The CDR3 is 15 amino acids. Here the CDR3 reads CASSVFPYGQDGYTF. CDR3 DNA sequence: TGTGCCAGCAGTGTATTTCCCTACGGACAGGATGGCTACACCTTC.

The CDR3 DNA is TGTGCCAGTAGTACCCGACAGGGGAGCTCCTACAATGAGCAGTTCTTC. Amino acids: CASSTRQGSSYNEQFF. V usage is TRBV19 and J usage is TRBJ2-1; 8 nucleotides match TRBD1. Germline loops: CDR1 LNHDA, CDR2 SQIVND (reference sequence). The length of the CDR3 is 16 residues. The junction had 5 bases not matched to a gene; V was cut back by 4 bases and J by 0 bases.

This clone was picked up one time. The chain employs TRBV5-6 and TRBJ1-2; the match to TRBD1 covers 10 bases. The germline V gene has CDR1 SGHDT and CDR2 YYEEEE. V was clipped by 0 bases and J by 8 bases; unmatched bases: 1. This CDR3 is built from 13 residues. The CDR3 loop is CASSLAGQGGYTF. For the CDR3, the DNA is TGTGCCAGCAGCTTGGCGGGACAGGGGGGCTACACCTTC.

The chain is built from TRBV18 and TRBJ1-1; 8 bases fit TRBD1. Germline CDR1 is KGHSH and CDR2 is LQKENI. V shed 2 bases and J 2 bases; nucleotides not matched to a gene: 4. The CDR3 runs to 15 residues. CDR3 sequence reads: CASSPMDRVNTEAFF. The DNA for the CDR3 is TGTGCCAGCTCACCAATGGACAGGGTCAACACTGAAGCTTTCTTT.

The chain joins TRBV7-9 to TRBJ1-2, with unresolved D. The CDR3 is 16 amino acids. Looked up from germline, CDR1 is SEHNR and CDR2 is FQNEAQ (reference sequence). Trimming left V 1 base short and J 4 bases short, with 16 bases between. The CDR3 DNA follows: TGTGCCAGCAGCTTAGGCTCGGGCGGGTTTACCTATGGCTACACCTTC. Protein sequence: CASSLGSGGFTYGYTF.